The 8 T cell receptor beta chains below all came from one sample that was sequenced in a study of lymphopenia after photon versus proton radiotherapy. Here immunoSEQ multiplex PCR was the method, and the copy in TCRdb shows in-frame clones only, minus some. Among 50,000 to 75,000 clones listed, 75% to 90% were seen once. Sample: peripheral blood, taken from a patient treated with photon-based radiotherapy. The receptor set was obtained from a man aged 40-55 years with gastric cancer.

The chain carries TRBV2 and TRBJ2-7; D is undetermined. The CDR3 is 11 amino acids. Germline-derived CDR1 and CDR2 are SNHLY and FYNNEI. Trimming took 5 bases from V and 4 from J, leaving 6 bases between them. The CDR3 DNA reads as TGTGCCAGCAGTACCTTGTACGAGCAGTACTTC. As protein: CASSTLYEQYF.

The V gene is TRBV4-3, the J gene TRBJ2-2, with TRBD1 matching over 7 bases. V was pared by 0 bases and J by 7 bases, with 8 bases of the junction left unmatched. Germline V CDR1 and CDR2: LGHNA, YSLEER. This CDR3 region has 16 residues. The CDR3 spells CASSQDLGDRNGELFF. CDR3 in DNA: TGCGCCAGCAGCCAAGATCTTGGGGACAGAAACGGGGAGCTGTTTTTT.

CDR3 residues: CASSPRGSDYGYTF. For the CDR3, the DNA is TGTGCCAGCAGTCCCAGGGGGTCTGACTATGGCTACACCTTC. The chain couples TRBV6-5 to TRBJ1-2, with 7 bases aligning to TRBD1. From germline, CDR1 is MNHEY and CDR2 SVGAGI. CDR3 size: 14 residues. Losses at the gene ends were 5 bases for V and 3 bases for J; bases not matched to a gene: 6.

The chain has TRBV5-4 and TRBJ2-2, with D perhaps matching TRBD1 (5 bases). The CDR3 has 16 amino acids. In germline, CDR1 is SGHNT, CDR2 YYREEE (reference sequence). With 4 bases removed from V and 1 base from J, the gap between germline ends came to 14 bases. As DNA, the CDR3 is TGTGCCAGCAGCCATTCCGACAGCAGGAACACCGGGGAGCTGTTTTTT. Translation: CASSHSDSRNTGELFF.

This clone was recorded only once. The chain couples TRBV18 to TRBJ2-2; possibly TRBD1 or TRBD2 for D (5 bases each). V lost 2 bases and J 1 base, leaving 14 bases between the germline ends. This CDR3 spans 17 amino acids. Germline lookup yields CDR1 KGHSH and CDR2 LQKENI. CDR3 in amino acids: CASSPVKGTRNTGELFF. CDR3 bases: TGTGCCAGCTCACCAGTCAAAGGGACCAGGAACACCGGGGAGCTGTTTTTT.

The V gene is TRBV19, the J gene TRBJ2-3, with TRBD1 identical over 8 bases. From germline, CDR1 is LNHDA and CDR2 SQIVND (reference sequence). Germline trimming cut 10 bases from V and 3 bases from J; bases unmatched to any gene: 6. This CDR3 is 13 amino acids long. Here the CDR3 DNA reads TGTGCCATAGCCAGGGGGCGGACAGATACGCAGTATTTT. This translates into CAIARGRTDTQYF.

V is TRBV6-1 and J is TRBJ2-1; no definite D call. Trimming removed 3 bases from V and 5 bases from J, with 8 bases in between. The CDR3 contains 13 residues. The germline CDR1 and CDR2 sequences are MNHNS and SASEGT. CDR3: CASSEGRNNEQFF. CDR3 nucleotides: TGTGCCAGCAGTGAGGGCAGAAACAATGAGCAGTTCTTC.

The chain carries TRBV7-6 and TRBJ2-7; D gene ambiguous. The CDR3 has 13 residues. From germline, CDR1 is SGHVS and CDR2 FNYEAQ. Trimming took 1 base from V and 3 from J, leaving 7 bases between them. CDR3 protein: CASSLGPDYEQYF. DNA for the CDR3: TGTGCCAGCAGCTTAGGCCCCGACTACGAGCAGTACTTC.